What follows is one TCR beta chain and its context. The antigen is undetermined. These data originate in a study of persistence of HIV-infected CD4 T cells. Study context: Donors were ART-treated; their CMV- and Gag-responding CD4+ T cells were isolated. Up to about 200 mL blood was drawn at multiple time points; a couple of donors had single-time leukapheresis.

Cells were stimulated with CMV-infected fibroblast lysates at 10 ug/mL. Memory cells lacking CD40L and CD69 with high CD45RO were sorted. Anti-CD28/CD49d costimulation, CD40-blocking antibody and enfuvirtide were given to CD8-depleted PBMCs for 18 hours. The immunoSEQ assay was version 4, run in survey mode. The protocol was immunoSEQ multiplex PCR, while the TCRdb copy is restricted to in-frame clones and leaves out a portion. The sample carries roughly 28,000 clones, around four fifths recorded once. This receptor was taken from an adult woman with HIV who was CMV-seropositive. The specimen was CD4+ T cells sorted from PBMCs after roughly 18-hour stimulation, collected from a patient who received antiretroviral therapy.

The CDR3 spells CASSLAMETQYF. The CDR3 DNA sequence: TGCGCCAGCAGCCTAGCGATGGAGACCCAGTACTTC. The rearrangement links TRBV5-1 to TRBJ2-5, with D tentatively TRBD2 (6 bases). The length of the CDR3 is 12 residues. The germline gives CDR1 SGHRS, CDR2 YFSETQ. Trimming left V 4 bases short and J 5 bases short, with 9 bases between.